The source of this TCR beta chain is a study of blood T cell repertoires in COVID-19. Study at large: Collection of acute and convalescent COVID-19 samples took place in the United States, Italy and Spain. T cells, B-cell-depleted T cells, or PBMCs provided the cDNA or gDNA that served as material.

Original handling: By means of reference gene primer amplification, nucleated cell counts were estimated. TCRdb's table, derived via immunoSEQ multiplex PCR, lists solely in-frame clones and lacks some. V and J calls plus clone size are reproduced from that table; the DNA served to infer D and trimming. The sample holds about 140,000 clones, 77% seen once. Germline CDR1 MDHEN, CDR2 SYDVKM. The CDR3 length is 14 residues. The trim removed 6 bases at V and 5 bases at J, leaving 7 bases unmatched. The clonotype originates from a woman aged 45-59 years with active or convalescent COVID-19. The V call is TRBV28, the J call TRBJ1-5; the match to TRBD1 covers 7 bases. Material for sequencing was peripheral blood. The CDR3 region is CASRPPTGYQPQHF. CDR3 nucleotide sequence: TGTGCCAGCAGACCACCGACAGGGTATCAGCCCCAGCATTTT.